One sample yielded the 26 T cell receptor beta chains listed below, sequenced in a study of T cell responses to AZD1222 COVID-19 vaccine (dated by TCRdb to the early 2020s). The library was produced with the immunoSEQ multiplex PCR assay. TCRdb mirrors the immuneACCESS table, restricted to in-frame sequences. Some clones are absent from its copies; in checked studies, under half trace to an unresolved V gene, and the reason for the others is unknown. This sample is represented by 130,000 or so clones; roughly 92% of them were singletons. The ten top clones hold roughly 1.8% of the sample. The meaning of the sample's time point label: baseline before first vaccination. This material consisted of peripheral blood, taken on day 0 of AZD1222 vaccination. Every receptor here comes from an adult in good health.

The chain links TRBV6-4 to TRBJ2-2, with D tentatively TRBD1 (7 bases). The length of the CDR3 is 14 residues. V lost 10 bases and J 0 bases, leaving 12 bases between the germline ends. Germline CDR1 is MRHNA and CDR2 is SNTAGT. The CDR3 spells CATRGTANTGELFF. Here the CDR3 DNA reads TGTGCCACCCGCGGGACAGCGAACACCGGGGAGCTGTTTTTT.

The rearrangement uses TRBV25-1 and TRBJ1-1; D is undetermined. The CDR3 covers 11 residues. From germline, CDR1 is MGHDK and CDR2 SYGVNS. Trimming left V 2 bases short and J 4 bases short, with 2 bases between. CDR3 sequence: CASSELTEAFF. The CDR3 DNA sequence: TGTGCCAGCAGTGAACTCACTGAAGCTTTCTTT. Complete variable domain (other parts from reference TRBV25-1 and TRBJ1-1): EADIYQTPRYLVIGTGKKITLECSQTMGHDKMYWYQQDPGMELHLIHYSYGVNSTEKGDLSSESTVSRIRTEHFPLTLESARPSHTSQYLCASSELTEAFFGQGTRLTVV.

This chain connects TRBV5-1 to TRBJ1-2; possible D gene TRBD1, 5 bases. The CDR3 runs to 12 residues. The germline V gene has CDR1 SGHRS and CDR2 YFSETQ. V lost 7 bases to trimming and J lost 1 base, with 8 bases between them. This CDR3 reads CASGARNYGYTF. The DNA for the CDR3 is TGCGCCAGCGGGGCGCGTAACTATGGCTACACCTTC.

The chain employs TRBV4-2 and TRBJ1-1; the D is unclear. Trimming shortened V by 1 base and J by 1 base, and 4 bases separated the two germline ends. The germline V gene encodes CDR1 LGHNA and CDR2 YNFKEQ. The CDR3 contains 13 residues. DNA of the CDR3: TGTGCCAGCAGCCAAGGAAGGAACACTGAAGCTTTCTTT. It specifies CASSQGRNTEAFF.

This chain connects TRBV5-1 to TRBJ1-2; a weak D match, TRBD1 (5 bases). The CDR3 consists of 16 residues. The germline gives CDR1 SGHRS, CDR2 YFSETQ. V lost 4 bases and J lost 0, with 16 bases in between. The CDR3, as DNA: TGCGCCAGCAGCAGTCGTCAGGGATCAACTAACTATGGCTACACCTTC. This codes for CASSSRQGSTNYGYTF.

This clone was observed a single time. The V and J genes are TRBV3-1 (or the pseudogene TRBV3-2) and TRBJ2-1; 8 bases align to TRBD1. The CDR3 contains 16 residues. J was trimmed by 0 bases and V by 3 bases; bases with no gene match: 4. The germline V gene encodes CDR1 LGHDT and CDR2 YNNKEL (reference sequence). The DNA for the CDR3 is TGTGCCAGCAGCCACGGGACAGGTAGCTCCTACAATGAGCAGTTCTTC. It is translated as CASSHGTGSSYNEQFF.

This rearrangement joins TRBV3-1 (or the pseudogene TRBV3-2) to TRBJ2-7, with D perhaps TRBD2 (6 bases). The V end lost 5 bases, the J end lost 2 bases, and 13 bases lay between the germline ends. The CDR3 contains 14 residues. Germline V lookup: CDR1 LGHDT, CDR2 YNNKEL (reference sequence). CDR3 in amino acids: CASSSRGGTYEQYF. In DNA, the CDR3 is TGTGCCAGCAGCTCCCGCGGCGGGACCTACGAGCAGTACTTC.

The CDR3 loop reads CASSSEGREDTQYF. The CDR3 nucleotides read TGTGCCAGCAGCTCTGAGGGGCGGGAAGATACGCAGTATTTT. The chain joins TRBV5-4 to TRBJ2-3, with a possible D match to TRBD2 (6 bases). The germline V gene encodes CDR1 SGHNT and CDR2 YYREEE (reference sequence). This CDR3 region has 14 residues. Trimming left V 3 bases short and J 5 bases short, with 13 bases between.

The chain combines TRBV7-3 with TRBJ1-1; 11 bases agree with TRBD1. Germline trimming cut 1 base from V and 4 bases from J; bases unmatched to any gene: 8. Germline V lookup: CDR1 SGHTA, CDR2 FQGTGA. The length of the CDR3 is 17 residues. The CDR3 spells CASSLNPGQGVGTEAFF. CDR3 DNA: TGTGCCAGCAGCTTAAATCCGGGACAGGGGGTAGGCACTGAAGCTTTCTTT.

The chain's CDR3 is CASSEAWTGELFF. The CDR3 nucleotides read TGTGCCAGCAGCGAAGCCTGGACCGGGGAGCTGTTTTTT. This chain links TRBV5-4 with TRBJ2-2; D gene ambiguous. Germline lookup yields CDR1 SGHNT and CDR2 YYREEE (reference sequence). The CDR3 length is 13 residues. The V end was cut by 4 bases, the J end by 5 bases, with 9 bases between.

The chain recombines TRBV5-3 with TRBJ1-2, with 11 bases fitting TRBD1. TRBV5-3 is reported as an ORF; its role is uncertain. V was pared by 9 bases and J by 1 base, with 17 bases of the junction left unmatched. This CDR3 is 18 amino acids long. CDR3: CATIPTRDRGGLNYGYTF. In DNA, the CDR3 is TGTGCCACGATCCCTACCCGGGACAGGGGGGGACTTAACTATGGCTACACCTTC.

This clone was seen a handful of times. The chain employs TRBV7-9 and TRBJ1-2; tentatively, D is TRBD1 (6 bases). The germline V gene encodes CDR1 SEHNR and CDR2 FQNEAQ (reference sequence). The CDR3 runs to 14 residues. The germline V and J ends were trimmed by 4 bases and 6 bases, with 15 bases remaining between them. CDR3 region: CASSSFVGANGYTF. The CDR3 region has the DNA TGTGCCAGCAGCTCTTTCGTGGGGGCAAATGGCTACACCTTC.

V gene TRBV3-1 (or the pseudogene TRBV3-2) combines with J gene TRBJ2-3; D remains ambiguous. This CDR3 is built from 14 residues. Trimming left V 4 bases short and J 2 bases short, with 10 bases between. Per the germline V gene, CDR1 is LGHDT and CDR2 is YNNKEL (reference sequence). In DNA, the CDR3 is TGTGCCAGCAGCCCCCCTGGCATCACAGATACGCAGTATTTT. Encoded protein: CASSPPGITDTQYF.

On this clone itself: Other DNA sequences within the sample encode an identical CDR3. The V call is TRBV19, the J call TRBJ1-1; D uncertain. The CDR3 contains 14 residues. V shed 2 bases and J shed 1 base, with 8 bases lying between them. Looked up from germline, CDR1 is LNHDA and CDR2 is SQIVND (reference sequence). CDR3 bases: TGTGCCAGTAGTATACGCAGGACGAACACTGAAGCTTTCTTT. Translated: CASSIRRTNTEAFF.

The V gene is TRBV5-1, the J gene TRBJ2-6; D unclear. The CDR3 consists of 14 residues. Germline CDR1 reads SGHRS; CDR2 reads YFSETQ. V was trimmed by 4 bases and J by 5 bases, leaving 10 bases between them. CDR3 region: CASSPTDRANVLTF. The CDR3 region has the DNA TGCGCCAGCAGCCCAACCGATCGGGCCAACGTCCTGACTTTC.

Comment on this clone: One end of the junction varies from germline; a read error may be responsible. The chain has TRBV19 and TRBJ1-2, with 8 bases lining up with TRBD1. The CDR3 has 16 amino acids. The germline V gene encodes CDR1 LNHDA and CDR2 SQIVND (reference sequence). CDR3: CASSIGGTGNLYRYTF. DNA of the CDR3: TGTGCCAGTAGTATAGGGGGGACAGGAAACCTCTATCGCTACACCTTC.

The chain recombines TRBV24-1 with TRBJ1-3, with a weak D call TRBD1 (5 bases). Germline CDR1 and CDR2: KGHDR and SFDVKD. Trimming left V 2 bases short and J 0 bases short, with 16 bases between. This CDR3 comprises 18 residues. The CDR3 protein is CATSDWRKGPFSGNTIYF. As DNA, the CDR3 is TGTGCCACCAGTGATTGGCGGAAGGGACCGTTCTCTGGAAACACCATATATTTT.

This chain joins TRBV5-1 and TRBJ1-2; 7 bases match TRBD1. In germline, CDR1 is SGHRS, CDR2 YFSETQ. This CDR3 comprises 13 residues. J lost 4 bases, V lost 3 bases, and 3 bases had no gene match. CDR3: CASSYDRVYGYTF. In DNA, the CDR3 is TGCGCCAGCAGCTACGACAGGGTCTATGGCTACACCTTC.

CDR3 DNA: TGCGCCAGCAGTGGCCTTCCAGGGGCCGGGGAGCTGTTTTTT. It encodes CASSGLPGAGELFF. The chain combines TRBV10-2 with TRBJ2-2; possibly TRBD1 for D (6 bases). Germline V gene data show CDR1 as WSHSY and CDR2 as SAAADI. The CDR3 consists of 14 residues. Trimming pared 4 bases from V and 6 bases from J, leaving 12 bases between.

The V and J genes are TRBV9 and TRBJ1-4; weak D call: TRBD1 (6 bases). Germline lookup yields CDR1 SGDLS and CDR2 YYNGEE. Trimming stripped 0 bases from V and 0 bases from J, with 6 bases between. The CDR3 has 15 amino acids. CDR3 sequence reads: CASSVGTATNEKLFF. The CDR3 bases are TGTGCCAGCAGCGTAGGGACAGCAACTAATGAAAAACTGTTTTTT.

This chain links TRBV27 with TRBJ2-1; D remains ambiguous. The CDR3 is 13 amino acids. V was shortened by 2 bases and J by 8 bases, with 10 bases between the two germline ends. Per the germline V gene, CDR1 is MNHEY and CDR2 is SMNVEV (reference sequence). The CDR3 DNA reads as TGTGCCAGCAGTTTAAATCAAGGCGATGAGCAGTTCTTC. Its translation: CASSLNQGDEQFF.

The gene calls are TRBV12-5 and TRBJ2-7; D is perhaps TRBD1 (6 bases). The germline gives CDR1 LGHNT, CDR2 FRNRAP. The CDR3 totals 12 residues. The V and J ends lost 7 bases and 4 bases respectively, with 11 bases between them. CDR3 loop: CASAQDRYEQYV. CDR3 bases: TGTGCTAGTGCCCAGGACAGATACGAGCAGTACGTC.

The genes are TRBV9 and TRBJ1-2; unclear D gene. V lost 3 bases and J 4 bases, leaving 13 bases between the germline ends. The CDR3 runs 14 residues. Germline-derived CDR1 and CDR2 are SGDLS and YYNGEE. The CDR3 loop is CASSARDSFYGYTF. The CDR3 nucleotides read TGTGCCAGCAGCGCCCGGGATTCTTTCTATGGCTACACCTTC.

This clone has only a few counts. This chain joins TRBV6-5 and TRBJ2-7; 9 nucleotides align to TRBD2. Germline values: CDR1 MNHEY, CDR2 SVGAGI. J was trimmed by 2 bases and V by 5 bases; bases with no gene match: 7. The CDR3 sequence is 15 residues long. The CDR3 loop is CASSRAGGGPYEQYV. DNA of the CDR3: TGTGCCAGCAGTCGAGCGGGAGGAGGACCCTACGAGCAGTACGTC.

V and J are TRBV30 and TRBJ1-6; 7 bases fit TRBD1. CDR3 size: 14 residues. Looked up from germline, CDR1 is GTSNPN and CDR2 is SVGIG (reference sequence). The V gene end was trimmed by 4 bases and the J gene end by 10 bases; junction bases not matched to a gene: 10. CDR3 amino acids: CAWMAGGNRSPLHF. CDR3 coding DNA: TGTGCCTGGATGGCAGGGGGGAACCGATCACCCCTCCACTTT.

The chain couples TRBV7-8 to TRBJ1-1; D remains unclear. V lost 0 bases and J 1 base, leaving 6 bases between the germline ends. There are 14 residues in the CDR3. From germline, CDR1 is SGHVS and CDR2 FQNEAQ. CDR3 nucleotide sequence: TGTGCCAGCAGCTTAGCTAATACGAACACTGAAGCTTTCTTT. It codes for CASSLANTNTEAFF.